The following is a T cell receptor beta chain sequence with its context. Its antigen is unidentified. These data are taken from a study of a mutant IDH1 vaccine in newly diagnosed glioma. Documented time point: week 47, end of study. Each dose of the vaccine consisted of 300 ug of mutant IDH1 20-mer peptide, with topical imiquimod. The assay was immunoSEQ multiplex PCR, and TCRdb's table has in-frame clones only and misses some. Found here are about 34,000 clones, approximately 90% of them singletons; the top ten hold around 11%. Sample: PBMCs, taken from a glioma patient whose treatment included an IDH1 peptide vaccine. This TCR was sampled from a woman in her thirties with glioma.

This CDR3 reads CAISESVSPPRHGYTF. Here the CDR3 DNA reads TGTGCCATCAGTGAGTCGGTGTCGCCTCCTCGCCATGGCTACACCTTC. The chain carries TRBV10-3 and TRBJ1-2; no clear D. Trimming removed 0 bases at V and 6 bases at J, with 17 bases between. There are 16 residues in the CDR3. Germline V gene data show CDR1 as ENHRY and CDR2 as SYGVKD.